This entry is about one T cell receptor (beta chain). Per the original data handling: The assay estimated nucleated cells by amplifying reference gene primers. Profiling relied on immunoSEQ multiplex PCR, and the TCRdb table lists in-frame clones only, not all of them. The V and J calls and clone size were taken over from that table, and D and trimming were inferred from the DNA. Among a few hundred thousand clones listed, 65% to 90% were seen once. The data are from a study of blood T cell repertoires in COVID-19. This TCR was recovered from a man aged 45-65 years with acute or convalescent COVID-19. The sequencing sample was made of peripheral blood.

This chain's CDR3 is CASIRTPIASSNQPQHF. The CDR3 DNA is TGTGCCAGTATAAGGACACCTATAGCCAGTAGCAATCAGCCCCAGCATTTT. The chain joins TRBV19 to TRBJ1-5; TRBD1 is a possible D gene (5 bases). Germline V gene lookup returns CDR1 LNHDA and CDR2 SQIVND (reference sequence). The CDR3 is 17 amino acids. V lost 7 bases and J 0 bases, leaving 19 bases between the germline ends.